This T cell receptor beta chain was sequenced in a study of spatial heterogeneity in lung cancer (dated by TCRdb to between 2018 and 2021). Study-wide context: Beta-chain transcripts were consistently detected in greater numbers than alpha-chain transcripts, which likely reflected higher beta-chain transcript abundance. A strong correlation was found between TCR transcript counts in tumor regions and a T cell transcriptional module score from matched bulk RNA-seq. In the raw uncorrected reads, each unique combination of TCR and UMI appeared on average more than ten times. In non-small cell lung cancer, the study made a quantitative comparison of TCR alpha and beta repertoires among multiple tumor regions, matched nontumor lung and blood. TCR repertoire features were related to nonsynonymous mutation counts determined by whole-exome sequencing of tumor tissue. At surgery, both alpha and beta chains were TCR-sequenced in over 200 tumor regions, over 61 matched nontumor lung samples and over 50 PBMC samples. Results the study describes overall, beyond this receptor: Estimated TCR-seq coverage of tumor T cells was only around 7.1% for alpha chains and roughly 12% for beta chains. Confirming at a functional level the hypothesis that regional TCRs recognize regional mutations was considered to require additional single-cell paired TCR alpha and beta sequencing. The count of ubiquitous expanded TCRs correlated with the count of ubiquitous nonsynonymous mutations, and the count of regional expanded TCRs correlated with the count of regional nonsynonymous mutations. The tumor nonsynonymous mutation count correlated with the number of expanded alpha and beta TCRs within the tumor.

CDR1 and CDR2 (SNHLY, FYNNEI) derive from the germline V gene. Trimming at the junction amounts to 4 bases on V and 0 bases on J, and the germline ends lie 10 bases apart. The CDR3 runs 16 amino acids, cysteine and phenylalanine included. Only the CDR3 DNA is retained, 48 bases long and in frame from the first base. This sample's time point label indicates: sample taken at primary tumor resection. Samples were obtained from approximately 72 patients with early-stage, untreated non-small cell lung cancer from the lung TRACERx cohort. Whole RNA extracted from tumor and nontumor lung tissue, or from cryopreserved PBMC samples, was used for TCR sequencing without cell sorting. A patient was chosen for TCR sequencing only when enough RNA was available from at least two tumor regions. A lung pathologist reviewed the tumor and adjacent nontumor lung specimens before the specimens were selected. Judged by its sample share, this clonotype qualifies as medium-sized (0.01 to 0.1%). Its antigen has not been determined. Per-nucleotide qualities are absent, and no much larger clonotype sits a single base away.

Libraries were built with 5' RACE. This sample was sequenced with a NextSeq 500. The TCR library protocol attached a unique molecular identifier to each TCR cDNA molecule to allow correction of PCR and sequencing errors. Turning to the authors' computational methods: TCR identification, UMI-based error correction and CDR3 extraction were performed with Decombinator tools. TCRs above a frequency of 2 per 1,000, corresponding to the top 1% of the tumor frequency distribution, were defined as expanded. Expanded tumor TCRs were classed as regional if statistically deemed absent (corrected P<0.05) from at least one tumor region, otherwise ubiquitous. Rényi diversity was computed with the R vegan package after subsampling each repertoire 100 times to 5,000 TCRs. CDR3 similarity networks were built from amino acid triplet string-kernel similarity, with CDR3s being connected when pairwise similarity was above 0.82. TCRdb reran the public reads through fastp at Q25 and MiXCR, keeping productive beta chains. CDR3 protein sequences are deduplicated, and each keeps its most common genes and DNA. The V and J calls come from TCRdb's annotation, not from the publication. The sample table contains approximately 3,500 distinct CDR3 sequences; only one count was recorded for 15% of them. The top ten hold approximately 22% of the sample.

This receptor was identified in a female donor with early-stage non-small cell lung cancer. The chain is assembled from TRBV2 and TRBJ1-6; a tentative D match to TRBD1 spans 5 bases. Material: lung tumor tissue, obtained at surgery. The CDR3 region has the sequence CASSVDSFSYNSPLHF. The DNA sequence is TGTGCCAGCAGTGTTGACAGTTTCTCCTATAATTCACCCCTCCACTTT.